A selection of T cell receptor beta chains follows, all from one sample in a study of CD8 T cells in ankylosing spondylitis. One entry per CDR3 protein results from TCRdb running MiXCR on the 5' RACE reads. This sample has fewer than 550,000 distinct CDR3 sequences; 5.3% occur once, and the top ten carry approximately 3.5%. The specimen sequenced was blood, either unsorted or a sorted T cell fraction (not recorded which). Receptor source: a male donor with ankylosing spondylitis. Both conserved end residues are part of each CDR3. D genes are given only for firm matches. Clone sizes are given selectively: once, few, many, or a class where the clone is expanded.

>TRBV12-3/TRBV12-4|TRBJ1-5|.|many|15
CASSLGQTSNQPQHF
TGTGCCAGCAGTCTGGGACAAACTAGCAATCAGCCCCAGCATTTT
>TRBV24-1|TRBJ2-2|.|many|16
CATSDLWFEGTGELFF
TGTGCCACCAGTGATTTGTGGTTCGAAGGGACCGGGGAGCTGTTTTTT
>TRBV9|TRBJ2-1|.|many|15
CASKVPGGPEPGQFF
TGTGCCAGCAAAGTTCCGGGGGGCCCCGAGCCGGGGCAGTTCTTC
>TRBV10-3|TRBJ2-1|.|many|15
CAISPRGRAGNEQFF
TGTGCCATCTCCCCTAGGGGGAGGGCCGGGAATGAGCAGTTCTTC
>TRBV5-1|TRBJ2-7|.|many|16
CASSLREVAGVNEQYF
TGCGCCAGCAGCTTGCGAGAGGTCGCAGGGGTCAACGAGCAGTACTTC
>TRBV6-2/TRBV6-3|TRBJ2-5|.|many|14
CASSLTGIEETQYF
TGTGCCAGCAGTCTTACAGGGATCGAAGAGACCCAGTACTTC
>TRBV24-1|TRBJ1-2|TRBD1|many|14
CATSDTGTVDGYTF
TGTGCCACCAGTGACACCGGGACAGTGGATGGCTACACCTTC
>TRBV11-2|TRBJ1-6|.|many|15
CASSLGPTGISPLHF
TGTGCCAGCAGCTTAGGCCCCACCGGTATCTCACCCCTCCACTTT
>TRBV9|TRBJ2-5|.|many|14
CASSVDARVETQYF
TGTGCCAGCAGCGTAGATGCCAGGGTGGAGACCCAGTACTTC
>TRBV6-2/TRBV6-3|TRBJ2-1|TRBD1|many|15
CASSYASGGVSEQFF
TGTGCCAGCAGTTACGCATCAGGGGGAGTGAGTGAGCAGTTCTTC
>TRBV6-2/TRBV6-3|TRBJ1-1|.|many|11
CASSYPEEAFF
TGTGCCAGCAGTTACCCGGAAGAAGCTTTCTTT
>TRBV7-2|TRBJ2-7|TRBD1|many|15
CASSLIGTVSYEQYF
TGTGCCAGCAGCTTAATTGGGACAGTCTCCTACGAGCAGTACTTC
>TRBV9|TRBJ1-4|.|many|16
CASSVDEDGDFEKLFF
TGTGCCAGCAGCGTAGACGAGGACGGTGACTTTGAAAAACTGTTTTTT
>TRBV6-5|TRBJ1-1|.|many|14
CASSYLRQDTEAFF
TGTGCCAGCAGTTACCTTCGGCAGGACACTGAAGCTTTCTTT
>TRBV28|TRBJ2-4|.|many|15
CASSFGQGGGNIQYF
TGTGCCAGCAGTTTTGGCCAGGGGGGGGGAAACATTCAGTACTTC
>TRBV25-1|TRBJ2-3|.|.|13
CASRSPYTDTQYF
TGTGCCAGCAGATCACCCTATACAGATACGCAGTATTTT
>TRBV6-2/TRBV6-3|TRBJ2-1|.|many|11
CASSPFGEQFF
TGTGCCAGCAGTCCCTTCGGGGAGCAGTTCTTC
>TRBV10-3|TRBJ2-7|TRBD1|many|13
CATLDRASHEQYF
TGTGCCACACTAGACAGGGCGTCTCACGAGCAGTACTTC